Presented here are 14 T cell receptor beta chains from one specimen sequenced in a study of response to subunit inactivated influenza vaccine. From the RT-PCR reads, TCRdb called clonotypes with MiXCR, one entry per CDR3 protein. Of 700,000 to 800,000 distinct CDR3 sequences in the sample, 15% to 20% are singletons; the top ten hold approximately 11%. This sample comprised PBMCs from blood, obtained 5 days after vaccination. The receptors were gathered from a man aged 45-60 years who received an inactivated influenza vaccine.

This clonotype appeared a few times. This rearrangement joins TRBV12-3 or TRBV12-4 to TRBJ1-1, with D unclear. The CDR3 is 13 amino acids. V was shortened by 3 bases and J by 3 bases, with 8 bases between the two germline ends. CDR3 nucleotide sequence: TGTGCCAGCAGTTTCTCCGGACACACTGAAGCTTTCTTT. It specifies CASSFSGHTEAFF.

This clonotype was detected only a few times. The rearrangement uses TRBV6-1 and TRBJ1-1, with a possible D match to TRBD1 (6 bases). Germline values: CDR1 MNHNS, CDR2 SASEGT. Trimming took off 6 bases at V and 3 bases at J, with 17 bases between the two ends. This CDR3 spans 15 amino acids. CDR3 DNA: TGTGCCAGCAGCGCGACGGTACAGGGATACACTGAAGCTTTCTTT. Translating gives CASSATVQGYTEAFF.

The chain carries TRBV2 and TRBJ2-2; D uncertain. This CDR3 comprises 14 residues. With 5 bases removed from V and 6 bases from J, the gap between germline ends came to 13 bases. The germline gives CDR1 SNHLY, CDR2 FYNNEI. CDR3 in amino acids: CASSLRNGAGELFF. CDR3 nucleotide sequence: TGTGCCAGCAGTCTCCGAAACGGCGCCGGGGAGCTGTTTTTT.

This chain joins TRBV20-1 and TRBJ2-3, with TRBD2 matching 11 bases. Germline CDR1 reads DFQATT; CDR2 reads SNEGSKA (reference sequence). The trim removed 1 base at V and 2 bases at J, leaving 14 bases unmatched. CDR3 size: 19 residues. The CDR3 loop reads CSARVGLAGGRIPTDTQYF. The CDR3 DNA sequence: TGCAGTGCTAGAGTTGGGCTAGCGGGGGGCCGAATTCCCACAGATACGCAGTATTTT.

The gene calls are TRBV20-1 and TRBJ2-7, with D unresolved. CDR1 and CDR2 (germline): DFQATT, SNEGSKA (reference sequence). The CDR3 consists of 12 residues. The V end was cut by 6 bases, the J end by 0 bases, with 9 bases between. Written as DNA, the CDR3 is TGCAGTGCAAGTGTGAGCTCCTACGAGCAGTACTTC. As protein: CSASVSSYEQYF.

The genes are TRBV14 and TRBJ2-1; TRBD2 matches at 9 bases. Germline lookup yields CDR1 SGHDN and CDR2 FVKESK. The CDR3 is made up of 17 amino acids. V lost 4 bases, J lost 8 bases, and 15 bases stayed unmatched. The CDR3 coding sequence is TGTGCCAGCAGCCTCCTGGGGGGACTAGCCGCCCTCGATGAGCAGTTCTTC. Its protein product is CASSLLGGLAALDEQFF.

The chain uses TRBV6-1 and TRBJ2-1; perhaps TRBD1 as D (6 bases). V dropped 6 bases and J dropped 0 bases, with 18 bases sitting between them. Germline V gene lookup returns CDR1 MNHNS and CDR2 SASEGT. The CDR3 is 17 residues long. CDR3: CASSKLGQGSSYNEQFF. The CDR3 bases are TGTGCCAGCAGCAAACTCGGTCAGGGGAGCTCCTACAATGAGCAGTTCTTC.

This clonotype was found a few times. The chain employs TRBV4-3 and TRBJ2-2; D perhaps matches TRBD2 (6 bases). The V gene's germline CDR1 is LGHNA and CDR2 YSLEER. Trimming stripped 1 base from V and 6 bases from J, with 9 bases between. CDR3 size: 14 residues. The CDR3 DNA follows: TGCGCCAGCAGCCAAGGGAGGGCATCCGGGGAGCTGTTTTTT. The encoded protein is CASSQGRASGELFF.

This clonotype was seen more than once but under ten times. The CDR3 protein is CASSYKRDYEQYF. The CDR3 region has the DNA TGTGCCAGCAGTTACAAGCGGGATTACGAGCAGTACTTC. V usage is TRBV6-2 or TRBV6-3 and J usage is TRBJ2-7; 7 bases are a match to TRBD2. With V trimmed by 2 bases and J by 4 bases, 2 bases remained unmatched. From germline, CDR1 is MNHEY and CDR2 SVGEGT. This CDR3 comprises 13 residues.

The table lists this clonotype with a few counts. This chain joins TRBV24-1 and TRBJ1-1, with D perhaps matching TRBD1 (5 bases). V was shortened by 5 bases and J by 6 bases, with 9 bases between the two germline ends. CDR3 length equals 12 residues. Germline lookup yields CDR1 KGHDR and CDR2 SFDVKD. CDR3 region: CATSARGSEAFF. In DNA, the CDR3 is TGTGCCACCAGTGCGAGGGGCTCTGAAGCTTTCTTT.

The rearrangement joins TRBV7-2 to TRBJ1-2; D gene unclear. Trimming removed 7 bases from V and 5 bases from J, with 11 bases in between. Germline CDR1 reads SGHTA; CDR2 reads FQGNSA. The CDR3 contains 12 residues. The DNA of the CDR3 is TGTGCCAGCACCACGGGCCATTATGGCTACACCTTC. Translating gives CASTTGHYGYTF. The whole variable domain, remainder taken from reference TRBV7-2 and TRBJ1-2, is GAGVSQSPSNKVTEKGKDVELRCDPISGHTALYWYRQSLGQGLEFLIYFQGNSAPDKSGLPSDRFSAERTGGSVSTLTIQRTQQEDSAVYLCASTTGHYGYTFGSGTRLTVV.

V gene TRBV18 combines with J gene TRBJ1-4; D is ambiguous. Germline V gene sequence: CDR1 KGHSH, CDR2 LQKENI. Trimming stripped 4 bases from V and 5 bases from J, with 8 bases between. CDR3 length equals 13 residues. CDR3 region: CASSLDTNEKLFF. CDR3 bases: TGTGCCAGCTCACTAGATACAAATGAAAAACTGTTTTTT.

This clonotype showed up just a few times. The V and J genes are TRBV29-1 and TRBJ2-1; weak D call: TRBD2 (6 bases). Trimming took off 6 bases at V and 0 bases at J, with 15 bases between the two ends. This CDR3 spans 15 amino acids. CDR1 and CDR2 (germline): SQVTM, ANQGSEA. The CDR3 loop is CSVGSGPSSYNEQFF. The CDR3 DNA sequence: TGCAGCGTGGGAAGCGGGCCGAGCTCCTACAATGAGCAGTTCTTC.

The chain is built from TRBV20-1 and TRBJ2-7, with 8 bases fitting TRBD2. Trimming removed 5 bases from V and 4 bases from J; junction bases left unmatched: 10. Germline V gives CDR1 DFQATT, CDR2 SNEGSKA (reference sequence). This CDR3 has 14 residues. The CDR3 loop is CSAHGRANHYEQYF. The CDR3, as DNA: TGCAGTGCTCACGGGAGGGCCAACCATTACGAGCAGTACTTC.